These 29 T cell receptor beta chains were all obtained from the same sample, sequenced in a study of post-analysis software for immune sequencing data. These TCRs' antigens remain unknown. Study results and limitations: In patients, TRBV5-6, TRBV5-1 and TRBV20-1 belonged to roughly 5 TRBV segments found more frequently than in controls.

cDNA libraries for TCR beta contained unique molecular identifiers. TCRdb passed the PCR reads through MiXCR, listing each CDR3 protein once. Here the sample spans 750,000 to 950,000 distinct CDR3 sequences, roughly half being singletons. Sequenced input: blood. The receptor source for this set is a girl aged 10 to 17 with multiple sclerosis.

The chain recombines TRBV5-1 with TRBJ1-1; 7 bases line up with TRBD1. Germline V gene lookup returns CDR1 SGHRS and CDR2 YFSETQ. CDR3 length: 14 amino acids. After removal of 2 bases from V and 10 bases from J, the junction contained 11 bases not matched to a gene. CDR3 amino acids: CASSFRDSDGGAFF. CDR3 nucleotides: TGCGCCAGCAGCTTCCGGGACAGTGACGGGGGAGCTTTCTTT.

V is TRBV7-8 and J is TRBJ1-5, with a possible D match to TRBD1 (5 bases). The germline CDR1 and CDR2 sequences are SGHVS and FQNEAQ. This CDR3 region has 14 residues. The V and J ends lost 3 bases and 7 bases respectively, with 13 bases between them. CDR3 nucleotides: TGTGCCAGCAGCTTCGGACAAAATAAACAGCCCCAGCATTTT. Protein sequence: CASSFGQNKQPQHF. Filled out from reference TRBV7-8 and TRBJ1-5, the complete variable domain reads GAGVSQSPRYKVAKRGQDVALRCDPISGHVSLFWYQQALGQGPEFLTYFQNEAQLDKSGLPSDRFFAERPEGSVSTLKIQRTQQEDSAVYLCASSFGQNKQPQHFGDGTRLSIL.

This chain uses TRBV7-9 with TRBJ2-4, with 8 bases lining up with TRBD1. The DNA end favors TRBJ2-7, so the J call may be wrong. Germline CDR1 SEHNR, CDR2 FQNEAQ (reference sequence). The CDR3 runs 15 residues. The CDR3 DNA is TGTGCCAGCACCAATTATAGGGACAGGAACTACGAGCAGTACTTC. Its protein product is CASTNYRDRNYEQYF.

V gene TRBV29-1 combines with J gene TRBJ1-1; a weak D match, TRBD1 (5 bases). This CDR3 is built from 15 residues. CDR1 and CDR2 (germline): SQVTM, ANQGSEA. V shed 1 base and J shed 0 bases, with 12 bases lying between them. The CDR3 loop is CSVEVGVKVNTEAFF. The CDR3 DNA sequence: TGCAGCGTTGAAGTGGGGGTAAAGGTGAACACTGAAGCTTTCTTT.

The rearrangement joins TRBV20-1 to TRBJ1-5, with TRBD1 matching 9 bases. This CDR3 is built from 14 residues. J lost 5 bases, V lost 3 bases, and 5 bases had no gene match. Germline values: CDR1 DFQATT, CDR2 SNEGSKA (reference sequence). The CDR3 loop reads CSARPGQGYQPQHF. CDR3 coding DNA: TGCAGTGCTAGGCCCGGACAGGGGTATCAGCCCCAGCATTTT.

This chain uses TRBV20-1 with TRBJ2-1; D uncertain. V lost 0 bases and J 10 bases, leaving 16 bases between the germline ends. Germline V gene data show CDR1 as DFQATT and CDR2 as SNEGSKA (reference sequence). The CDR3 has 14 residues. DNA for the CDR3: TGCAGTGCTAGAGATCTTGATGCGTCCTACGAGCAGTTCTTC. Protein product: CSARDLDASYEQFF.

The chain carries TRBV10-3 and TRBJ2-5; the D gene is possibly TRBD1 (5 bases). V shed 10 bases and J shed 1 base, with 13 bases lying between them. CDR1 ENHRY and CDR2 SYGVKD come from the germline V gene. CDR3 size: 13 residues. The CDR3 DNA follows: TGTGCCACCAGGGATCAACTCCAAGAGACCCAGTACTTC. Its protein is CATRDQLQETQYF.

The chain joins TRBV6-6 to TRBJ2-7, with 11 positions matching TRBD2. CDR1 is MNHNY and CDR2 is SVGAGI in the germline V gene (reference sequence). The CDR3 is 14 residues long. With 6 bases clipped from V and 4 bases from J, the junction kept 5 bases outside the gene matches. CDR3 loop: CASSTGLAAYEQYF. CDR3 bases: TGTGCCAGCAGCACGGGACTAGCGGCTTACGAGCAGTACTTC.

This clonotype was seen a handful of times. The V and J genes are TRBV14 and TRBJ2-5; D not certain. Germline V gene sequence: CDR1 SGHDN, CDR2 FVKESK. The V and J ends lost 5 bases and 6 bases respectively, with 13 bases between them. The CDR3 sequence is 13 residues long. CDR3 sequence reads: CASSWTVRQTQYF. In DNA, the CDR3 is TGTGCCAGCAGCTGGACCGTTCGTCAGACCCAGTACTTC.

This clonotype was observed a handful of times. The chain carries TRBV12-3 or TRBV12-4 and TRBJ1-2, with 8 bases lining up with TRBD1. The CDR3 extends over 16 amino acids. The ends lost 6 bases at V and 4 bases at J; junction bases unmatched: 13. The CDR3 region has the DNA TGTGCCAGCAGCCTCGACAGGGGCTCGTGGCGCTATGGCTACACCTTC. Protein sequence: CASSLDRGSWRYGYTF.

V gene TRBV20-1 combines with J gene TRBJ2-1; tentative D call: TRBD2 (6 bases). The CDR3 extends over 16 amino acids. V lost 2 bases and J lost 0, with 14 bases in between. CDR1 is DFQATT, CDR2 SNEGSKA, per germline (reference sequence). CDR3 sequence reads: CSARRLGGSSYNEQFF. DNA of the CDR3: TGCAGTGCTAGAAGGTTGGGGGGTAGCTCCTACAATGAGCAGTTCTTC.

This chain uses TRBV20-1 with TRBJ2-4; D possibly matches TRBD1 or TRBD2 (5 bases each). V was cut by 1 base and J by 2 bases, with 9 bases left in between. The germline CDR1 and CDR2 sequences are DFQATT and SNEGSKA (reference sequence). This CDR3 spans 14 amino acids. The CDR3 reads CSARGGTTKNIQYF. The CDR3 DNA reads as TGCAGTGCTAGAGGGGGGACGACCAAAAACATTCAGTACTTC.

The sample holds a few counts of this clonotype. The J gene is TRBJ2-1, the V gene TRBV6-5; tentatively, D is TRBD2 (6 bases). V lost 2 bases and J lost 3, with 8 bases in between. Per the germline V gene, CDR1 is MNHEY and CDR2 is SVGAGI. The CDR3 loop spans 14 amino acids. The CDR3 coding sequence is TGTGCCAGCAGTTACGGCGGGGTCTACAATGAGCAGTTCTTC. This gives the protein CASSYGGVYNEQFF.

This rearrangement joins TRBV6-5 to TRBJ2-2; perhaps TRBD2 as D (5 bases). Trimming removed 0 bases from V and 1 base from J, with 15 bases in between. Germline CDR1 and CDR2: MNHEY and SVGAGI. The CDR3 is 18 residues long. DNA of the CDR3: TGTGCCAGCAGTTACTCCCCTGGACTTTCTTGGAACACCGGGGAGCTGTTTTTT. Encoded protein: CASSYSPGLSWNTGELFF.

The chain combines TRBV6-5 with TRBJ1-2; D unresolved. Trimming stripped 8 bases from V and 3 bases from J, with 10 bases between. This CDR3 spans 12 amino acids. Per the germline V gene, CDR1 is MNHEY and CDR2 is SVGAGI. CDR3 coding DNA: TGTGCCAGCCTCGGCCCCTACTATGGCTACACCTTC. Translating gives CASLGPYYGYTF.

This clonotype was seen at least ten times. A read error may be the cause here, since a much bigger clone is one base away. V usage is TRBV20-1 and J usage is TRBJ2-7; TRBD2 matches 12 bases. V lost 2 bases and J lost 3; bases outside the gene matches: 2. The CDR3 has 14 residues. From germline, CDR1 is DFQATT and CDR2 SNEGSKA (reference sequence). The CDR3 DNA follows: TGCAGTGCTAGAACTAGCGGGGGGTGCTACGAGCAGTACTTC. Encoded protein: CSARTSGGCYEQYF.

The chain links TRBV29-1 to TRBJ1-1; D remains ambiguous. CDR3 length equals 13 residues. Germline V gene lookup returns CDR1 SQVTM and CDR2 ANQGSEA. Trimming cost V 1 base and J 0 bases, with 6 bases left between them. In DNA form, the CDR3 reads TGCAGCGTTGAAGTACACATGAACACTGAAGCTTTCTTT. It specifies CSVEVHMNTEAFF.

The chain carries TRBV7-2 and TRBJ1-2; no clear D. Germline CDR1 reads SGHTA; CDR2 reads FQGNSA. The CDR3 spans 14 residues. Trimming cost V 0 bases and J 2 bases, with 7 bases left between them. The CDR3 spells CASSLAGLNYGYTF. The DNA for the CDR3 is TGTGCCAGCAGCTTAGCGGGGTTAAACTATGGCTACACCTTC.

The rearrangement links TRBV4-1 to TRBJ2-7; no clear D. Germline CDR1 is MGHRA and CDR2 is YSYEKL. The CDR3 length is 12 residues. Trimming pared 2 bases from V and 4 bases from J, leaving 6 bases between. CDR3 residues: CASSQWGYEQYF. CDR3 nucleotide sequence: TGCGCCAGCAGCCAATGGGGTTACGAGCAGTACTTC.

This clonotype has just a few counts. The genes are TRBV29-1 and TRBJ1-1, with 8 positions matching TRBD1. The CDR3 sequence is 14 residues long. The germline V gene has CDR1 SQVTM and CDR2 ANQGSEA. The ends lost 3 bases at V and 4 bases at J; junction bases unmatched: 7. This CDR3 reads CSVEPQGAVTEAFF. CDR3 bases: TGCAGCGTTGAGCCCCAGGGGGCAGTCACTGAAGCTTTCTTT.

The CDR3 sequence is CASSLVVGTSGTYVYEQYF. DNA of the CDR3: TGTGCCAGCAGCTTAGTTGTAGGGACTAGCGGGACCTACGTCTACGAGCAGTACTTC. This chain connects TRBV7-9 to TRBJ2-7; TRBD2 matches 13 bases. The V segment lost 1 base and the J segment 3 bases; nucleotides outside the gene matches: 12. This CDR3 region has 19 residues. The germline V gene encodes CDR1 SEHNR and CDR2 FQNEAQ (reference sequence).

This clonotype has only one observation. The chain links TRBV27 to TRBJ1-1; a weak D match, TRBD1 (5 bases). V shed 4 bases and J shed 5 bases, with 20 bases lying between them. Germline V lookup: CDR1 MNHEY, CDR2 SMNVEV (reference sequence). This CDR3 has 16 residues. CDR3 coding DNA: TGTGCCAGCAGTTCCGTAAGCGGGGGACGTGGGACTGAAGCTTTCTTT. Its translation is CASSSVSGGRGTEAFF.

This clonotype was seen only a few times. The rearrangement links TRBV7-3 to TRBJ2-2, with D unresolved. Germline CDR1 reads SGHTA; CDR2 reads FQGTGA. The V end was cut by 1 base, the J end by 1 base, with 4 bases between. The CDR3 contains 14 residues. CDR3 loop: CASSLRQNTGELFF. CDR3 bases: TGTGCCAGCAGCTTAAGACAGAACACCGGGGAGCTGTTTTTT.

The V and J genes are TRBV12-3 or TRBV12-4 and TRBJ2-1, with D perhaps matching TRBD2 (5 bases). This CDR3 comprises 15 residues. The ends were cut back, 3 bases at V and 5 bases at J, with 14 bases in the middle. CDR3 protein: CASSFSLGGDNEQFF. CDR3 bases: TGTGCCAGCAGTTTTTCCCTAGGAGGAGACAATGAGCAGTTCTTC.

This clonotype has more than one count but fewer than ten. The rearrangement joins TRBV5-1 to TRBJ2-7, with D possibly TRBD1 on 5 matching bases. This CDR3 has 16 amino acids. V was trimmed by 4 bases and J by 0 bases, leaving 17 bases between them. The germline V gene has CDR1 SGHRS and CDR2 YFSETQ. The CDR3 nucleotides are TGCGCCAGCAGCAAAGGCGGCGGCAGGGACTCCTACGAGCAGTACTTC. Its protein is CASSKGGGRDSYEQYF. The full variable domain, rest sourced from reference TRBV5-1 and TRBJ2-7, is KAGVTQTPRYLIKTRGQQVTLSCSPISGHRSVSWYQQTPGQGLQFLFEYFSETQRNKGNFPGRFSGRQFSNSRSEMNVSTLELGDSALYLCASSKGGGRDSYEQYFGPGTRLTVT.

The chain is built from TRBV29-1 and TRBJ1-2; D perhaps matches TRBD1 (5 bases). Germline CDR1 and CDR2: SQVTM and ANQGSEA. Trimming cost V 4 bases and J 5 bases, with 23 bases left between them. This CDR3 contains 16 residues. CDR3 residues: CSVVVADLLGVYGYTF. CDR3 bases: TGCAGCGTTGTAGTAGCGGATCTTCTAGGGGTTTATGGCTACACCTTC.

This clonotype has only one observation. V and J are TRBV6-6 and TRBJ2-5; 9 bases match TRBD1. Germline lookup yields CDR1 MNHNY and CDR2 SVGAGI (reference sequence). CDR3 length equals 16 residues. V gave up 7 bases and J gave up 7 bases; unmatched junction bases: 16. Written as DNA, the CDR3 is TGTGCCAGCAACTACAGAACCGGGACAGGGAATGGGACCCAGTACTTC. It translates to CASNYRTGTGNGTQYF.

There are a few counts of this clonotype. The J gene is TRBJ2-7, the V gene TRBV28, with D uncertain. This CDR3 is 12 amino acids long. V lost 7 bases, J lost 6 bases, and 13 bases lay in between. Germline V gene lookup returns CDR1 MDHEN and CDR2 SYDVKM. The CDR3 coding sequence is TGTGCCAGCACCTCAAAGTGGGGCGAGCAGTACTTC. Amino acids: CASTSKWGEQYF.

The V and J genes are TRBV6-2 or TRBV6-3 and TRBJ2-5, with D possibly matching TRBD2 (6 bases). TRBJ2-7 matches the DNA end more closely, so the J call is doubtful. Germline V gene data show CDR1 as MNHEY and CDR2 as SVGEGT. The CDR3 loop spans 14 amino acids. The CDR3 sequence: CASAQRVRPYEQYF. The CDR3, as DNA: TGTGCCAGCGCCCAGCGGGTGAGACCTTACGAGCAGTACTTC.